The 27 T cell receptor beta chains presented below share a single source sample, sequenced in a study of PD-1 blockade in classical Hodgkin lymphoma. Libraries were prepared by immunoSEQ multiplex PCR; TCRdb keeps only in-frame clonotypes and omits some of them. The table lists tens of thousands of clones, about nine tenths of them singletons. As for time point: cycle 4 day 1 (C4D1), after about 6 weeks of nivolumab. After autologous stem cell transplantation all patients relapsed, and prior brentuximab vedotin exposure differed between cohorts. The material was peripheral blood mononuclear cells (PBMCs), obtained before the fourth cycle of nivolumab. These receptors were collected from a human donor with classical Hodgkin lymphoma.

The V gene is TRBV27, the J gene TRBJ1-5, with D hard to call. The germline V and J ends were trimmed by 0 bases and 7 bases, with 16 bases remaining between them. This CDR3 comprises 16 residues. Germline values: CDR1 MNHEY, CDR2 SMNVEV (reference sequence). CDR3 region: CASSLSAPSAPQPQHF. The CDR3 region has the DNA TGTGCCAGCAGTTTATCCGCGCCGTCCGCACCCCAGCCCCAGCATTTT.

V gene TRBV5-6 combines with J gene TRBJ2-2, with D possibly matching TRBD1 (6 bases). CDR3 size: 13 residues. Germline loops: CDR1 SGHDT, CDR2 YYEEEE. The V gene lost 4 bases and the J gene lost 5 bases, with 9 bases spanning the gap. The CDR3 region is CASSPTGTGELFF. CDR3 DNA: TGTGCCAGCAGCCCTACAGGGACCGGGGAGCTGTTTTTT.

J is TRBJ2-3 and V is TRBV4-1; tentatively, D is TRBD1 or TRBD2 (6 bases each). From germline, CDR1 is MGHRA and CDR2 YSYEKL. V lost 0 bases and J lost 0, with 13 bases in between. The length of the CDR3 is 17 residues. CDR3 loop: CASSQEGTGGSTDTQYF. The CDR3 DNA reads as TGCGCCAGCAGCCAAGAAGGGACCGGGGGCAGCACAGATACGCAGTATTTT.

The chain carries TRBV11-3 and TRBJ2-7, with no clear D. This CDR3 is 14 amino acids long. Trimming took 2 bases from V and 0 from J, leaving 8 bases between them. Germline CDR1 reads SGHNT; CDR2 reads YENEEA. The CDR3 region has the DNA TGTGCCAGCAGCTTAACCGCAGCCTCCTACGAGCAGTACTTC. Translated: CASSLTAASYEQYF. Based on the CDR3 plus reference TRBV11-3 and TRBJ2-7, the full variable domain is EAGVVQSPRYKIIEKKQPVAFWCNPISGHNTLYWYLQNLGQGPELLIRYENEEAVDDSQLPKDRFSAERLKGVDSTLKIQPAELGDSAVYLCASSLTAASYEQYFGPGTRLTVT.

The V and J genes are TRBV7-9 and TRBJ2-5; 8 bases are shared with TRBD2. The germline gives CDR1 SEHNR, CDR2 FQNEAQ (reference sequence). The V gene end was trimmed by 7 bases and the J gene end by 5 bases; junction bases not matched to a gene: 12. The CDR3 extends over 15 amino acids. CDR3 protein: CASIPPGGARETQYF. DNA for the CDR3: TGTGCCAGCATCCCGCCCGGGGGGGCCAGGGAGACCCAGTACTTC. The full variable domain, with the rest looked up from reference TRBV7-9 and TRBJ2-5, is DTGVSQNPRHKITKRGQNVTFRCDPISEHNRLYWYRQTLGQGPEFLTYFQNEAQLEKSRLLSDRFSAERPKGSFSTLEIQRTEQGDSAMYLCASIPPGGARETQYFGPGTRLLVL.

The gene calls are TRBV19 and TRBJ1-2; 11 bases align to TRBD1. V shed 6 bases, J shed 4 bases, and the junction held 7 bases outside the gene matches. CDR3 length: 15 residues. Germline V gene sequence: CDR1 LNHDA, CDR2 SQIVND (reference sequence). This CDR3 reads CASRLGQGGLYGYTF. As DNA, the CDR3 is TGTGCCAGTAGATTGGGACAGGGGGGTCTCTATGGCTACACCTTC.

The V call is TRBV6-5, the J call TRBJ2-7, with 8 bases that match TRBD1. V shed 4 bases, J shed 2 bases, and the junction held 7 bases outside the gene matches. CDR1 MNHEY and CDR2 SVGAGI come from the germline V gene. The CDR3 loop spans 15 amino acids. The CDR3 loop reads CASSLTRDRTYEQYF. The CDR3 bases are TGTGCCAGCAGTTTAACTAGGGACAGGACCTACGAGCAGTACTTC.

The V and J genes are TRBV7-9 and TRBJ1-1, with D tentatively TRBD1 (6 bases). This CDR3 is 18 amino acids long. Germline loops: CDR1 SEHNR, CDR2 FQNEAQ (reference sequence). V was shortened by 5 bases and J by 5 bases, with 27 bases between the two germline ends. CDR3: CASSRTGSMGSDRTEAFF. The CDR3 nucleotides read TGTGCCAGCAGCCGAACAGGGAGTATGGGTTCCGATCGGACTGAAGCTTTCTTT.

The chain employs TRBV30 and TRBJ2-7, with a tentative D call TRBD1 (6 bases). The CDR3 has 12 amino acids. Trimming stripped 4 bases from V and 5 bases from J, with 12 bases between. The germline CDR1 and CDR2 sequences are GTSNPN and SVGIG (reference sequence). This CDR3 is CAWTRGRHEQYF. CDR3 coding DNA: TGTGCCTGGACCAGGGGTAGGCACGAGCAGTACTTC.

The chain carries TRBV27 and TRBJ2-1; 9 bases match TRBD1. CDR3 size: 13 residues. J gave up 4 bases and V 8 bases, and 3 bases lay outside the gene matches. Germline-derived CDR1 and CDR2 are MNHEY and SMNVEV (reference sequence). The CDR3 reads CASRDRVYNEQFF. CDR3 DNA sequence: TGTGCCAGCCGGGACAGGGTATACAATGAGCAGTTCTTC.

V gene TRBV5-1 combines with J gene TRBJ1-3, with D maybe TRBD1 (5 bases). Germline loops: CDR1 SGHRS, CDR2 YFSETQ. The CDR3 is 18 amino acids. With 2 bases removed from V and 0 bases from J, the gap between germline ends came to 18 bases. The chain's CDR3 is CASSLYRDVRSSGNTIYF. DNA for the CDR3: TGCGCCAGCAGCTTATACCGGGACGTCAGGAGCTCTGGAAACACCATATATTTT.

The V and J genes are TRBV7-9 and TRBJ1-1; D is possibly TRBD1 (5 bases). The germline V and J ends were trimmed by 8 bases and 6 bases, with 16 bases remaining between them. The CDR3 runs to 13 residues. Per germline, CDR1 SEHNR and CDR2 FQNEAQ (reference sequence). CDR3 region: CASGSAGDPEAFF. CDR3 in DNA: TGTGCCAGCGGGTCGGCCGGGGACCCTGAAGCTTTCTTT.

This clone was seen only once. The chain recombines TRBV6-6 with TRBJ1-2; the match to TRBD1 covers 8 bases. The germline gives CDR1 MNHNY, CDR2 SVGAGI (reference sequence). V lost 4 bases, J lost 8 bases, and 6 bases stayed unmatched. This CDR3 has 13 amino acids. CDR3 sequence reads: CASSSDRARGYTF. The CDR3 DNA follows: TGTGCCAGCAGTTCGGACAGGGCCAGGGGCTACACCTTC.

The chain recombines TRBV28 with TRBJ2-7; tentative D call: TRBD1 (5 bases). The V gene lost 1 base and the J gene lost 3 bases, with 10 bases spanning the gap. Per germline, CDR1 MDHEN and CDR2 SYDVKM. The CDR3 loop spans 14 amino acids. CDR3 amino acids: CASSLSGLGYEQYF. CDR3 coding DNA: TGTGCCAGCAGTTTATCAGGGCTGGGCTACGAGCAGTACTTC.

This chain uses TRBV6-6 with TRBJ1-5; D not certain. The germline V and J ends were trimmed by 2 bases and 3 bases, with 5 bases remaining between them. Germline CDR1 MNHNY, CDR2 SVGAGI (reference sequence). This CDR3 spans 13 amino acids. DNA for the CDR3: TGTGCCAGCAGTTACCGACCCAATCAGCCCCAGCATTTT. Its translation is CASSYRPNQPQHF.

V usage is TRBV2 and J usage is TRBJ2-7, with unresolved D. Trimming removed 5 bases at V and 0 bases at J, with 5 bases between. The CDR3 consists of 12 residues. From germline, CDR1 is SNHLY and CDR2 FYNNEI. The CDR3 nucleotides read TGTGCCAGCAGTTCCGGCTCCTACGAGCAGTACTTC. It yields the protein CASSSGSYEQYF.

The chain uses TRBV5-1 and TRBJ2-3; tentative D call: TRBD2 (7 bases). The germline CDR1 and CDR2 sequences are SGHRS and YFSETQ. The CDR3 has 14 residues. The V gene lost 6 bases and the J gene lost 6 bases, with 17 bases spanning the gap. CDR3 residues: CASTLGGAMDTQYF. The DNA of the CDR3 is TGCGCCAGCACATTAGGGGGGGCCATGGATACGCAGTATTTT.

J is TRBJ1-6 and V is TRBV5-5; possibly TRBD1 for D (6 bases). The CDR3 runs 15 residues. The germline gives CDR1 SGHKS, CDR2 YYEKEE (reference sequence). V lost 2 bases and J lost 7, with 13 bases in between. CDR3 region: CASSLEVRGNSPLHF. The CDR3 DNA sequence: TGTGCCAGCAGCTTAGAGGTCAGGGGAAATTCACCCCTCCACTTT.

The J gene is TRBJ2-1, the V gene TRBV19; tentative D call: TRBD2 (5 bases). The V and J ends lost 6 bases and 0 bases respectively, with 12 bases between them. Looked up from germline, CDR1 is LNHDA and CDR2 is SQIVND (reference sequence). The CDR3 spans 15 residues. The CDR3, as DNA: TGTGCCAGTAGCGCCCGGGATAGCTCCTACAATGAGCAGTTCTTC. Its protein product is CASSARDSSYNEQFF. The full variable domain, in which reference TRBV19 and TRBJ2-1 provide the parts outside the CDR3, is DGGITQSPKYLFRKEGQNVTLSCEQNLNHDAMYWYRQDPGQGLRLIYYSQIVNDFQKGDIAEGYSVSREKKESFPLTVTSAQKNPTAFYLCASSARDSSYNEQFFGPGTRLTVL.

CDR3 sequence: CASSQADRAYGYTF. The CDR3 DNA sequence: TGTGCCAGCAGCCAAGCGGACAGAGCCTATGGCTACACCTTC. V gene TRBV14 combines with J gene TRBJ1-2, with a tentative D call TRBD1 (6 bases). CDR3 length equals 14 residues. Germline CDR1 reads SGHDN; CDR2 reads FVKESK. V lost 1 base, J lost 4 bases, and 10 bases lay in between.

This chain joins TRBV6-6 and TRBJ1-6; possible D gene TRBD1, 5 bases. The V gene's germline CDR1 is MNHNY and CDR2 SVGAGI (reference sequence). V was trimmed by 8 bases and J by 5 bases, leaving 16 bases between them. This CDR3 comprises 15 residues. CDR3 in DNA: TGTGCCAGCCGCTACCCCGGACATGATAATTCACCCCTCCACTTT. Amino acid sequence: CASRYPGHDNSPLHF.

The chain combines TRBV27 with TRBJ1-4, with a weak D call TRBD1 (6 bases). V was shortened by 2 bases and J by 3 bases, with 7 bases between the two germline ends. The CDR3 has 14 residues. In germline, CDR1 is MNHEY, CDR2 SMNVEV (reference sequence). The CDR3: CASSLGGPNEKLFF. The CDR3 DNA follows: TGTGCCAGCAGTTTAGGGGGCCCTAATGAAAAACTGTTTTTT.

CDR3 nucleotides: TGTGCCAGCAGCTTAGCCGGACTAGCGGGGGGAATTAGCACAGATACGCAGTATTTT. Translating it yields CASSLAGLAGGISTDTQYF. The V gene is TRBV7-2, the J gene TRBJ2-3; TRBD2 aligns across 14 bases. The V and J ends lost 0 bases and 0 bases, in that order; junction bases with no gene match: 5. The CDR3 has 19 residues. Looked up from germline, CDR1 is SGHTA and CDR2 is FQGNSA.

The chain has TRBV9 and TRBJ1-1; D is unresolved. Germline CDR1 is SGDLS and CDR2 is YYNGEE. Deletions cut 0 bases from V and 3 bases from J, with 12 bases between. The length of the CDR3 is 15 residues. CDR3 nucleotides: TGTGCCAGCAGCGTAGAGGGCGTCGGGTACACTGAAGCTTTCTTT. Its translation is CASSVEGVGYTEAFF.

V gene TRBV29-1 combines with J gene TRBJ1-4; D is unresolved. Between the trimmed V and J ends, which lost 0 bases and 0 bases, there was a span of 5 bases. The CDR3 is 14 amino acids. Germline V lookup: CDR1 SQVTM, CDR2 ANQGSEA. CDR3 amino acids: CSVEESATNEKLFF. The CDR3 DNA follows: TGCAGCGTTGAAGAGAGTGCAACTAATGAAAAACTGTTTTTT.

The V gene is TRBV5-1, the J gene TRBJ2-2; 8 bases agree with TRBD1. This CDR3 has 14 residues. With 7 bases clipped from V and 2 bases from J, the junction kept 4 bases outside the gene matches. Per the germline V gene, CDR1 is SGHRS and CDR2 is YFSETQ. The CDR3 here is CASSGQGNTGELFF. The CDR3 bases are TGCGCCAGCTCCGGACAGGGTAACACCGGGGAGCTGTTTTTT.

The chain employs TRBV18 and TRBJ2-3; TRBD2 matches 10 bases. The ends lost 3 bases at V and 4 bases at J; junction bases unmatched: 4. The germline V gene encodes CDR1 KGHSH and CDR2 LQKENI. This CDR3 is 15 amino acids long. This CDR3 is CASSPGLAVPDTQYF. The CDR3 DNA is TGTGCCAGCTCACCCGGACTAGCGGTTCCAGATACGCAGTATTTT.